The 26 T cell receptor beta chains presented below share a single source sample, sequenced in a study of Ad26.COV2.S vaccination and SARS-CoV-2 variants. Profiled with immunoSEQ multiplex PCR; TCRdb holds only in-frame clones, not every one. Of about 320,000 clones listed, just over 85% were seen once; the top ten hold 1.5% to 2.5%. Indicated treatment: some 19 received Ad26.COV2.S at low or high dose, single or two shots; about 5 received placebo; per-sample allocation not given. Day 63 after the first vaccine or placebo injection was the time point for sampling. Sequencing was performed on peripheral blood, taken in a trial of Ad26.COV2.S vaccine versus placebo. The receptors derive from a person between 18 and 59 years old who received the Ad26.COV2.S COVID-19 vaccine or a placebo.

The chain uses TRBV6-5 and TRBJ1-4; maybe TRBD1 (5 bases). Germline CDR1 and CDR2: MNHEY and SVGAGI. CDR3 length: 14 amino acids. The V end was cut by 2 bases, the J end by 7 bases, with 11 bases between. In DNA, the CDR3 is TGTGCCAGCAGTTACGGGGGGAGAAGTGAAAAACTGTTTTTT. The encoded protein is CASSYGGRSEKLFF.

The CDR3 DNA reads as TGTGCCAGCAGCCCCCGAGGGGTACAGGCCAACTCTGGAAACACCATATATTTT. This gives the protein CASSPRGVQANSGNTIYF. The chain combines TRBV9 with TRBJ1-3, with a tentative D call TRBD1 (5 bases). V was cut by 4 bases and J by 0 bases, with 20 bases left in between. This CDR3 has 18 residues. Germline-derived CDR1 and CDR2 are SGDLS and YYNGEE.

The chain has TRBV11-2 and TRBJ2-7, with D unclear. V lost 1 base and J 2 bases, leaving 6 bases between the germline ends. The CDR3 contains 13 residues. The V gene's germline CDR1 is SGHAT and CDR2 FQNNGV. CDR3 sequence: CASSLVTAYEQYF. For the CDR3, the DNA is TGTGCCAGCAGCTTAGTTACAGCCTACGAGCAGTACTTC.

The rearrangement uses TRBV6-5 and TRBJ1-1; tentatively, D is TRBD1 (5 bases). Germline CDR1 reads MNHEY; CDR2 reads SVGAGI. This CDR3 has 14 amino acids. V was clipped by 6 bases and J by 1 base, with 12 bases between them. As DNA, the CDR3 is TGTGCCAGCAGGAGGGGCGGCAGGAACACTGAAGCTTTCTTT. Residues: CASRRGGRNTEAFF.

The V gene is TRBV6-5, the J gene TRBJ1-2, with D perhaps TRBD1 (5 bases). Germline-derived CDR1 and CDR2 are MNHEY and SVGAGI. CDR3 length: 13 residues. Trimming pared 6 bases from V and 3 bases from J, leaving 11 bases between. The CDR3 loop reads CASRTGLYYGYTF. CDR3 coding DNA: TGTGCCAGCAGAACGGGACTTTACTATGGCTACACCTTC.

The chain employs TRBV6-5 and TRBJ1-2; TRBD1 aligns across 10 bases. Per the germline V gene, CDR1 is MNHEY and CDR2 is SVGAGI. CDR3 length: 16 amino acids. V shed 0 bases, J shed 0 bases, and the junction held 1 base outside the gene matches. In DNA, the CDR3 is TGTGCCAGCAGTTACTCGACAGGGGGCCCTAACTATGGCTACACCTTC. Amino acids: CASSYSTGGPNYGYTF.

This chain links TRBV5-1 with TRBJ2-1; 7 nucleotides match TRBD1. In germline, CDR1 is SGHRS, CDR2 YFSETQ. V dropped 3 bases and J dropped 0; count of bases not matched to a gene: 3. The CDR3 runs 15 residues. The CDR3 nucleotides are TGCGCCAGCAGCTCCACAGGGGACTCCTACAATGAGCAGTTCTTC. Its translation: CASSSTGDSYNEQFF.

The chain joins TRBV19 to TRBJ2-1; either TRBD1 or TRBD2 may fit D (5 bases each). Looked up from germline, CDR1 is LNHDA and CDR2 is SQIVND (reference sequence). The V gene lost 6 bases and the J gene lost 4 bases, with 16 bases spanning the gap. The CDR3 extends over 15 amino acids. The CDR3 DNA is TGTGCCAGTAGAAACCGGGACGGAGAATACAATGAGCAGTTCTTC. Translated, it gives CASRNRDGEYNEQFF.

J is TRBJ1-5 and V is TRBV6-2 or TRBV6-3; D not resolved. Germline V lookup: CDR1 MNHEY, CDR2 SVGEGT. Trimming removed 2 bases at V and 2 bases at J, with 16 bases between. The CDR3 sequence is 17 residues long. The CDR3 loop reads CASSYGPLGWGNQPQHF. CDR3 DNA: TGTGCCAGCAGTTACGGACCGCTTGGATGGGGCAATCAGCCCCAGCATTTT.

The chain has TRBV5-4 and TRBJ2-7; D tentatively reads TRBD1 or TRBD2 (5 bases each). The CDR3 runs to 13 residues. From germline, CDR1 is SGHNT and CDR2 YYREEE (reference sequence). The germline V and J ends were trimmed by 6 bases and 4 bases, with 14 bases remaining between them. This CDR3 reads CASTRDLTYEQYF. The CDR3 region has the DNA TGTGCCAGCACCAGGGACCTCACTTACGAGCAGTACTTC.

This clone was detected many times. V usage is TRBV5-1 and J usage is TRBJ2-7; D possibly matches TRBD1 or TRBD2 (5 bases each). Between the trimmed V and J ends, which lost 2 bases and 7 bases, there was a span of 16 bases. The germline gives CDR1 SGHRS, CDR2 YFSETQ. This CDR3 spans 14 amino acids. The DNA of the CDR3 is TGCGCCAGCAGCTTAGGGACGGCATCTGGAGAGCAGTACTTC. Translation gives CASSLGTASGEQYF.

The CDR3 sequence: CARSLGGARSPLHF. The CDR3 nucleotides are TGTGCCAGAAGCTTGGGGGGCGCGAGGTCACCCCTCCACTTT. The chain employs TRBV5-3 and TRBJ1-6; maybe TRBD1 (5 bases). TRBV5-3 is recorded as an ORF, its role being uncertain. The CDR3 runs 14 residues. Trimming left V 0 bases short and J 10 bases short, with 11 bases between.

The J gene is TRBJ1-5, the V gene TRBV2; 10 positions match TRBD1. The CDR3 runs to 15 residues. The V gene's germline CDR1 is SNHLY and CDR2 FYNNEI. V gave up 6 bases and J gave up 2 bases; unmatched junction bases: 4. The CDR3 loop reads CASRSGTGGNQPQHF. The CDR3 coding sequence is TGTGCCAGCAGATCCGGGACAGGGGGCAATCAGCCCCAGCATTTT.

This chain connects TRBV6-1 to TRBJ1-6; 8 bases align to TRBD1. Germline loops: CDR1 MNHNS, CDR2 SASEGT. The CDR3 has 15 amino acids. J was trimmed by 9 bases and V by 2 bases; bases with no gene match: 6. This chain's CDR3 is CASSEYGTGSSPLHF. The CDR3 DNA sequence: TGTGCCAGCAGTGAATATGGGACAGGAAGTTCACCCCTCCACTTT.

The V call is TRBV5-6, the J call TRBJ1-1, with D perhaps TRBD1 (5 bases). This CDR3 region has 14 residues. V was pared by 1 base and J by 3 bases, with 10 bases between. CDR1 is SGHDT and CDR2 is YYEEEE in the germline V gene. In DNA form, the CDR3 reads TGTGCCAGCAGCTTGTGGGCGGGGGACACTGAAGCTTTCTTT. Its translation is CASSLWAGDTEAFF.

This rearrangement joins TRBV9 to TRBJ2-7; 9 bases match TRBD2. Per germline, CDR1 SGDLS and CDR2 YYNGEE. This CDR3 contains 15 residues. The V segment lost 2 bases and the J segment 5 bases; nucleotides outside the gene matches: 8. The CDR3 loop is CASSVEGTSHHEQYF. CDR3 DNA sequence: TGTGCCAGCAGCGTGGAGGGGACTAGCCACCACGAGCAGTACTTC.

The chain employs TRBV9 and TRBJ1-4; perhaps TRBD1 as D (6 bases). The CDR3 loop spans 14 amino acids. V was cut by 4 bases and J by 5 bases, with 12 bases left in between. Germline V gene data show CDR1 as SGDLS and CDR2 as YYNGEE. For the CDR3, the DNA is TGTGCCAGCAGCCCCACAGGGCTAAATGAAAAACTGTTTTTT. Amino acid sequence: CASSPTGLNEKLFF.

With respect to this clone: This specimen includes other DNA sequences encoding the same CDR3. This rearrangement joins TRBV3-1 (or the pseudogene TRBV3-2) to TRBJ2-2, with TRBD2 matching 13 bases. CDR3 size: 16 residues. J was trimmed by 6 bases and V by 3 bases; bases with no gene match: 4. Germline V gives CDR1 LGHDT, CDR2 YNNKEL (reference sequence). The CDR3 DNA sequence: TGTGCCAGCAGCCAGGGGGGACTAGCGGGGCCCGGGGAGCTGTTTTTT. Translating it yields CASSQGGLAGPGELFF.

In this sample, this clone turned up once. This chain links TRBV5-1 with TRBJ2-7; the D is unclear. The CDR3 is 13 residues long. Germline V lookup: CDR1 SGHRS, CDR2 YFSETQ. The V and J ends lost 7 bases and 2 bases respectively, with 13 bases between them. This CDR3 is CASGYQETYEQYF. The CDR3 nucleotides are TGCGCCAGCGGCTATCAAGAAACCTACGAGCAGTACTTC.

This chain joins TRBV19 and TRBJ1-1; TRBD1 matches 7 bases. The germline gives CDR1 LNHDA, CDR2 SQIVND (reference sequence). There are 14 residues in the CDR3. Germline trimming cut 6 bases from V and 2 bases from J; bases unmatched to any gene: 6. The CDR3 loop is CASSKDRRNTEAFF. The CDR3 coding sequence is TGTGCCAGTAGCAAGGACAGGCGCAACACTGAAGCTTTCTTT.

This clone was detected only a few times. This chain connects TRBV7-9 to TRBJ1-4; D possibly corresponds to TRBD1 (5 bases). V was pared by 5 bases and J by 0 bases, with 10 bases between. Per germline, CDR1 SEHNR and CDR2 FQNEAQ (reference sequence). CDR3 length: 15 amino acids. CDR3 nucleotide sequence: TGTGCCAGCAGCCCCCCGACAGCAACTAATGAAAAACTGTTTTTT. Encoded protein: CASSPPTATNEKLFF.

This chain links TRBV5-1 with TRBJ1-5; D unresolved. V lost 2 bases to trimming and J lost 5 bases, with 8 bases between them. Germline V gives CDR1 SGHRS, CDR2 YFSETQ. The CDR3 is 13 amino acids. This CDR3 reads CASSFTTDQPQHF. The CDR3 DNA reads as TGCGCCAGCAGCTTTACAACAGATCAGCCCCAGCATTTT.

The CDR3: CASSQGDRRYYEQYF. The DNA of the CDR3 is TGTGCCAGCAGCCAAGGGGACAGACGATACTACGAGCAGTACTTC. This chain connects TRBV14 to TRBJ2-7; 7 bases agree with TRBD1. V lost 1 base to trimming and J lost 3 bases; unmatched junction nucleotides: 6. The CDR3 runs to 15 residues. The germline CDR1 and CDR2 sequences are SGHDN and FVKESK. Looking up the rest from reference TRBV14 and TRBJ2-7 gives the full variable domain: EAGVTQFPSHSVIEKGQTVTLRCDPISGHDNLYWYRRVMGKEIKFLLHFVKESKQDESGMPNNRFLAERTGGTYSTLKVQPAELEDSGVYFCASSQGDRRYYEQYFGPGTRLTVT.

The rearrangement joins TRBV3-1 (or the pseudogene TRBV3-2) to TRBJ1-2; D call uncertain. Germline CDR1 LGHDT, CDR2 YNNKEL (reference sequence). The V end lost 3 bases, the J end lost 8 bases, and 7 bases lay between the germline ends. The CDR3 loop spans 11 amino acids. The CDR3 coding sequence is TGTGCCAGCAGCCAGGCCCTAGGCTACACCTTC. It translates to CASSQALGYTF.

V usage is TRBV5-1 and J usage is TRBJ2-1; TRBD1 aligns across 10 bases. The CDR3 sequence is 13 residues long. With V trimmed by 4 bases and J by 9 bases, 4 bases remained unmatched. The germline V gene has CDR1 SGHRS and CDR2 YFSETQ. The DNA for the CDR3 is TGCGCCAGCAGCCCGACAGGGGGCCCTGAGCAGTTCTTC. It encodes CASSPTGGPEQFF.

This clone came up once. This chain connects TRBV15 to TRBJ2-5; D uncertain. Trimming took off 1 base at V and 2 bases at J, with 2 bases between the two ends. CDR1 is LNHNV and CDR2 is YYDKDF in the germline V gene (reference sequence). The CDR3 covers 12 residues. The CDR3 DNA follows: TGTGCCACCAGCAGAGCGCAAGAGACCCAGTACTTC. Amino acids: CATSRAQETQYF.